This TCR beta chain was retrieved from a study of blood T cells in healthy people across ages. General study points: Long-lived and aged donors differed, with more naive CD4+ cells and higher diversity in the long-lived. CMV status of donors was unknown, possibly confounding expanded clonotype changes.

CDR1 is DFQATT and CDR2 is SNEGSKA in the germline V gene (reference sequence). Trimming took off 0 bases at V and 2 bases at J, with 20 bases between the two ends. The CDR3 contains 17 residues. This clonotype appeared a few times. What it recognizes is unknown. A second PCR, run for roughly 7 to 12 cycles, used a sample-barcoded 5' primer plus a J-beta primer mix. One entry per CDR3 protein, called by TCRdb with MiXCR from the 5' RACE reads. The sample carries 540,000 or so distinct CDR3 sequences, around 24% recorded once. The same specimen was also included in a second study, on T cells of mothers and their children. According to that study: The people who donated were three healthy Caucasian mothers and their six children.

What was sequenced was blood. V is TRBV20-1 and J is TRBJ2-7; perhaps TRBD1 as D (5 bases). This TCR derives from a boy younger than 18 in good health. DNA for the CDR3: TGCAGTGCTAGAGATCAAGGCGGTGCGGCAGGGCCCTACGAGCAGTACTTC. This codes for CSARDQGGAAGPYEQYF.